The 31 T cell receptor beta chains below all came from one sample that was sequenced in a study of metastatic and nonmetastatic thyroid tumors. Until they underwent thyroid surgery, no patient had received any treatment. TCRdb re-called the PCR reads through MiXCR. The sample contains 15,000 to 20,000 clones, approximately 12% of which appear only once. Sequences were obtained from tumor tissue. The receptors derive from a female donor with papillary thyroid cancer or a benign thyroid nodule (not recorded which). Some clones in this sample may be carry-over from other donors' samples.

By proportion, this clone is medium-sized. The CDR3 nucleotides read TGTGCCAGCAGCAGGGGGAACAATTCACCCCTCCACTTT. Its translation: CASSRGNNSPLHF. The chain combines TRBV6-1 with TRBJ1-6; 7 bases are a match to TRBD1. V lost 6 bases to trimming and J lost 7 bases; unmatched junction nucleotides: 3. Germline assignment: CDR1 MNHNS and CDR2 SASEGT. This CDR3 region has 13 residues.

The table lists this clone with many counts. The CDR3 here is CAISESGTLYEQYF. CDR3 sequence (DNA): TGTGCCATCAGTGAGTCCGGGACACTATACGAGCAGTACTTC. The chain joins TRBV10-3 to TRBJ2-7, with D possibly being TRBD1 (6 bases). Germline-derived CDR1 and CDR2 are ENHRY and SYGVKD. The V end was cut by 0 bases, the J end by 4 bases, with 10 bases between. The CDR3 is 14 residues long.

The chain recombines TRBV18 with TRBJ1-2, with D maybe TRBD1 (5 bases). V lost 4 bases and J lost 4, with 19 bases in between. The length of the CDR3 is 16 residues. CDR1 and CDR2 from the germline V gene are KGHSH and LQKENI. CDR3: CASSHIGTTFGYGYTF. The DNA for the CDR3 is TGTGCCAGCTCACATATCGGGACGACATTCGGCTATGGCTACACCTTC.

The table lists this clone with many counts. The chain recombines TRBV20-1 with TRBJ1-1; D gene unclear. Trimming stripped 3 bases from V and 4 bases from J, with 6 bases between. This CDR3 spans 11 amino acids. Germline loops: CDR1 DFQATT, CDR2 SNEGSKA (reference sequence). The CDR3 is CSARYGTEAFF. For the CDR3, the DNA is TGCAGTGCTAGGTACGGCACTGAAGCTTTCTTT.

This clone is deemed medium-sized. This rearrangement joins TRBV20-1 to TRBJ1-6, with D hard to call. The CDR3 consists of 18 residues. V lost 1 base and J lost 0, with 16 bases in between. Germline CDR1 is DFQATT and CDR2 is SNEGSKA (reference sequence). CDR3: CSARVEGRMSSYNSPLHF. CDR3 in DNA: TGCAGTGCTAGAGTAGAAGGACGGATGAGCTCCTATAATTCACCCCTCCACTTT.

This clone occurred many times. The CDR3, as DNA: TGTGCCAGCAGCCCATTAGCGGGGGGGCATAATGAGCAGTTCTTC. It is translated as CASSPLAGGHNEQFF. This sequence joins TRBV7-6 and TRBJ2-1; 11 bases fit TRBD2. The CDR3 extends over 15 amino acids. Germline V gene data show CDR1 as SGHVS and CDR2 as FNYEAQ. Trimming cost V 5 bases and J 7 bases; bases outside gene matches: 7. Full variable domain (outside the CDR3, taken from reference TRBV7-6 and TRBJ2-1): GAGVSQSPRYKVTKRGQDVALRCDPISGHVSLYWYRQALGQGPEFLTYFNYEAQQDKSGLPNDRFSAERPEGSISTLTIQRTEQRDSAMYRCASSPLAGGHNEQFFGPGTRLTVL.

This clone was found many times. The rearrangement links TRBV19 to TRBJ2-5; D uncertain. Trimming cost V 1 base and J 0 bases, with 6 bases left between them. Germline CDR1 reads LNHDA; CDR2 reads SQIVND (reference sequence). The CDR3 runs 14 residues. The CDR3 spells CASSIGPNQETQYF. CDR3 coding DNA: TGTGCCAGTAGTATAGGCCCGAACCAAGAGACCCAGTACTTC.

Many counts were recorded for this clone. The chain couples TRBV5-5 to TRBJ2-5; 10 bases agree with TRBD1. From germline, CDR1 is SGHKS and CDR2 YYEKEE (reference sequence). The CDR3 extends over 14 amino acids. V was pared by 6 bases and J by 4 bases, with 6 bases of the junction left unmatched. CDR3 nucleotide sequence: TGTGCCAGCAACCTAGGACAGGGGGGAGAGACCCAGTACTTC. Residues: CASNLGQGGETQYF.

The table lists this clone with many counts. The CDR3 DNA follows: TGTGCCAGCAGGGGGGACCGACTAGCTTCCTACGAGCAGTACTTC. As protein: CASRGDRLASYEQYF. The chain combines TRBV6-1 with TRBJ2-7; 7 bases align to TRBD2. This CDR3 is built from 15 residues. With 6 bases clipped from V and 1 base from J, the junction kept 9 bases outside the gene matches. Germline V gene data show CDR1 as MNHNS and CDR2 as SASEGT.

This clone was counted at least ten times. CDR3 sequence (DNA): TGTGCCAGCAGCTGGACAGGGGGGGGCACCGGGGAGCTGTTTTTT. Amino acid sequence: CASSWTGGGTGELFF. V is TRBV7-9 and J is TRBJ2-2; 10 bases are shared with TRBD1. The length of the CDR3 is 15 residues. CDR1 is SEHNR and CDR2 is FQNEAQ in the germline V gene (reference sequence). V trimming: 4 bases; J trimming: 4 bases; junction bases outside the gene matches: 3.

This clone was recorded at least ten times. The chain couples TRBV10-2 to TRBJ2-3, with 11 nucleotides matching TRBD2. V lost 6 bases and J lost 5; bases outside the gene matches: 4. Germline loops: CDR1 WSHSY, CDR2 SAAADI. This CDR3 contains 14 residues. CDR3 loop: CASRLAGDIDTQYF. The DNA of the CDR3 is TGCGCCAGCAGACTAGCGGGGGACATAGATACGCAGTATTTT.

This rearrangement joins TRBV12-3 or TRBV12-4 to TRBJ2-7; TRBD2 matches at 12 bases. This CDR3 has 17 amino acids. J gave up 0 bases and V 5 bases, and 8 bases lay outside the gene matches. This CDR3 reads CASSGLAGRNSSYEQYF. The CDR3 coding sequence is TGTGCCAGCAGTGGACTAGCGGGACGAAATAGCTCCTACGAGCAGTACTTC.

This clone came up many times. The rearrangement uses TRBV20-1 and TRBJ2-1; 9 bases line up with TRBD1. This CDR3 comprises 14 residues. Losses at the gene ends were 3 bases for V and 6 bases for J; bases not matched to a gene: 6. CDR1 and CDR2 (germline): DFQATT, SNEGSKA (reference sequence). The DNA of the CDR3 is TGCAGTGCTAGGACCGGGACAGGGATCAATGAGCAGTTCTTC. It encodes CSARTGTGINEQFF.

By proportion, this clone is medium-sized (0.01 to 0.1%). This chain links TRBV5-1 with TRBJ2-6; 7 bases align to TRBD1. The germline CDR1 and CDR2 sequences are SGHRS and YFSETQ. J gave up 4 bases and V 1 base, and 2 bases lay outside the gene matches. The CDR3 length is 15 residues. CDR3 region: CASSLTGDGANVLTF. CDR3 nucleotides: TGCGCCAGCAGCTTGACAGGGGACGGGGCCAACGTCCTGACTTTC.

This clone was seen repeatedly, ten times or more. This may stem from a read error, because a much larger clone lies one nucleotide away. This chain uses TRBV7-9 with TRBJ1-4; D perhaps matches TRBD1 (5 bases). The germline gives CDR1 SEHNR, CDR2 FQNEAQ (reference sequence). This CDR3 has 12 amino acids. The V end lost 5 bases, the J end lost 7 bases, and 8 bases lay between the germline ends. CDR3 bases: TGTGCCAGCAGCCGGGGGACTGAAAAACTGTTTTTT. This encodes CASSRGTEKLFF.

This clone was seen at least ten times. This specimen includes other DNA sequences encoding the same CDR3. The rearrangement uses TRBV6-2 or TRBV6-3 and TRBJ1-1; D is unclear. The CDR3 consists of 13 residues. In germline, CDR1 is MNHEY, CDR2 SVGEGT. Trimming cost V 3 bases and J 1 base, with 6 bases left between them. CDR3 region: CASSYRRNTEAFF. The CDR3 nucleotides read TGTGCCAGCAGTTATCGCCGGAACACTGAAGCTTTCTTT.

In the case of this clone: A much bigger clone sits one base away, suggesting this may be a read error. The genes are TRBV13 and TRBJ2-5; D gene unclear. The CDR3 is 13 residues long. Germline lookup yields CDR1 PRHDT and CDR2 FYEKMQ (reference sequence). CDR3 nucleotides: TGTACCAGCAGCCCTAGATCAGAAGAGACCCAGTACTTC. Translated, it gives CTSSPRSEETQYF.

The chain carries TRBV6-1 and TRBJ1-1; tentative D call: TRBD1 (5 bases). The V and J ends lost 4 bases and 2 bases respectively, with 11 bases between them. The CDR3 runs 14 residues. Germline CDR1 reads MNHNS; CDR2 reads SASEGT. CDR3 loop: CASSVGGGNTEAFF. CDR3 nucleotides: TGTGCCAGCAGTGTGGGTGGGGGTAACACTGAAGCTTTCTTT.

This clone appeared many times. The J gene is TRBJ2-1, the V gene TRBV3-1, with 11 bases fitting TRBD2. The CDR3 length is 15 residues. J lost 10 bases, V lost 5 bases, and 10 bases had no gene match. In germline, CDR1 is LGHDT, CDR2 YNNKEL (reference sequence). The CDR3 loop is CASSLGSGRAREQFF. In DNA form, the CDR3 reads TGTGCCAGCAGCTTGGGTAGCGGGAGGGCGCGAGAGCAGTTCTTC.

This clone was picked up many times. The chain recombines TRBV15 with TRBJ1-1, with 7 bases lining up with TRBD1. The CDR3 covers 12 residues. Germline CDR1 LNHNV, CDR2 YYDKDF (reference sequence). Written as DNA, the CDR3 is TGTACCATCAGGGGGATGAACACTGAAGCTTTCTTT. Its protein is CTIRGMNTEAFF.

In this sample, this clone turned up many times. The chain couples TRBV10-2 to TRBJ1-1, with D unresolved. The V gene's germline CDR1 is WSHSY and CDR2 SAAADI. CDR3 length: 14 amino acids. Trimming removed 3 bases at V and 4 bases at J, with 12 bases between. The CDR3 is CASSEAGAVTEAFF. The CDR3 coding sequence is TGCGCCAGCAGTGAAGCAGGTGCGGTCACTGAAGCTTTCTTT.

The chain employs TRBV20-1 and TRBJ2-7, with 11 bases aligning to TRBD2. The V segment lost 6 bases and the J segment 6 bases; nucleotides outside the gene matches: 7. Germline loops: CDR1 DFQATT, CDR2 SNEGSKA (reference sequence). The CDR3 spans 13 residues. For the CDR3, the DNA is TGCAGTGCGTTAGCGGGAGGGCCGGGCGAGCAGTACTTC. Its translation is CSALAGGPGEQYF.

The table lists this clone with many counts. This CDR3 is also generated by other DNA sequences in the sample. This chain links TRBV2 with TRBJ1-5; maybe TRBD1 (5 bases). With 3 bases removed from V and 1 base from J, the gap between germline ends came to 7 bases. This CDR3 has 14 residues. Germline V CDR1 and CDR2: SNHLY, FYNNEI. The CDR3 reads CASSERGSNQPQHF. CDR3 nucleotides: TGTGCCAGCAGTGAGAGGGGCAGCAATCAGCCCCAGCATTTT. Full variable domain (missing parts from reference TRBV2 and TRBJ1-5): EPEVTQTPSHQVTQMGQEVILRCVPISNHLYFYWYRQILGQKVEFLVSFYNNEISEKSEIFDDQFSVERPDGSNFTLKIRSTKLEDSAMYFCASSERGSNQPQHFGDGTRLSIL.

Many counts were recorded for this clone. This chain joins TRBV19 and TRBJ2-1; TRBD2 is a possible D gene (10 bases). Germline CDR1 and CDR2: LNHDA and SQIVND (reference sequence). CDR3 size: 19 residues. V lost 6 bases and J 10 bases, leaving 34 bases between the germline ends. CDR3 in DNA: TGTGCCAGTAGCAGACAGGGGGGTGGGCTAGCGGGAGAGCTTCGAGAGCAGTTCTTC. Its protein is CASSRQGGGLAGELREQFF.

Ten or more counts support this clone. The rearrangement uses TRBV3-1 and TRBJ1-1, with D uncertain. This CDR3 has 15 residues. V gave up 0 bases and J gave up 2 bases, with 10 bases separating them. The germline CDR1 and CDR2 sequences are LGHDT and YNNKEL (reference sequence). CDR3 in amino acids: CASSQDVGANTEAFF. The CDR3 DNA reads TGTGCCAGCAGCCAAGATGTGGGAGCTAACACTGAAGCTTTCTTT.

This clone was recorded many times. The chain couples TRBV2 to TRBJ2-1; D not certain. CDR1 SNHLY and CDR2 FYNNEI come from the germline V gene. This CDR3 has 13 residues. With 3 bases removed from V and 9 bases from J, the gap between germline ends came to 12 bases. The CDR3 DNA reads TGTGCCAGCAGTGACCGTAGGATGAGTGAGCAGTTCTTC. This encodes CASSDRRMSEQFF.

This clone was seen at least ten times. The chain joins TRBV19 to TRBJ1-5; D call uncertain. Germline V CDR1 and CDR2: LNHDA, SQIVND (reference sequence). The CDR3 has 13 amino acids. Trimming removed 3 bases at V and 3 bases at J, with 6 bases between. CDR3 amino acids: CASSIDYNQPQHF. CDR3 coding DNA: TGTGCCAGTAGTATTGATTACAATCAGCCCCAGCATTTT.

This clone was seen many times. The V gene is TRBV7-2, the J gene TRBJ2-7; 12 nucleotides match TRBD2. This CDR3 is 15 amino acids long. V lost 1 base and J lost 4; bases outside the gene matches: 2. Germline V gene data show CDR1 as SGHTA and CDR2 as FQGNSA. The CDR3 DNA sequence: TGTGCCAGCAGCTTAGGTGGGACTAGCGGGTACGAGCAGTACTTC. It translates to CASSLGGTSGYEQYF.

This clone has at least ten counts. This rearrangement joins TRBV28 to TRBJ2-7, with 7 bases that match TRBD1. J lost 2 bases, V lost 5 bases, and 9 bases had no gene match. CDR3 length: 15 residues. The germline V gene has CDR1 MDHEN and CDR2 SYDVKM. CDR3 protein: CASSPHRGMAYEQYF. Written as DNA, the CDR3 is TGTGCCAGCAGTCCCCACAGGGGCATGGCCTACGAGCAGTACTTC.

Points on this clone: A much bigger clone sits one base away, suggesting this may be a read error. CDR3 in DNA: TGTGCCACCGGTGACTCCGCAGGGTCCACAGATACGCAGTATTTT. Translation: CATGDSAGSTDTQYF. V is TRBV24-1 and J is TRBJ2-3, with a tentative D call TRBD1 (5 bases). This CDR3 contains 15 residues. CDR1 and CDR2 (germline): KGHDR, SFDVKD.

There are many counts of this clone. Other DNA sequences in this sample translate to the same CDR3. This rearrangement joins TRBV27 to TRBJ1-6; no clear D. Germline V gene sequence: CDR1 MNHEY, CDR2 SMNVEV (reference sequence). The CDR3 loop spans 15 amino acids. V was clipped by 5 bases and J by 6 bases, with 14 bases between them. CDR3 residues: CASSNVGVGNSPLHF. CDR3 bases: TGTGCCAGCAGTAACGTCGGGGTTGGTAATTCACCCCTCCACTTT.